The present T cell receptor (beta chain) was sequenced within a study of CD8 T cells in Susac syndrome. The CDR3 is 14 residues long. V lost 3 bases, J lost 2 bases, and 10 bases lay in between. Reverse transcription of roughly 0.45 to 1 ug RNA was carried out with random hexamers. The authors amplified TCR beta CDR3 across 54 Vbeta and 13 Jbeta using immunoSEQ multiplex PCR. TCRdb itself ran the immunoSEQ multiplex PCR reads through MiXCR, one entry per CDR3 protein. The sample lists approximately 140,000 distinct CDR3 sequences, approximately 95% occurring once. Material for sequencing was CD4+ T cells from PBMCs. The rearrangement uses TRBV12-3 or TRBV12-4 and TRBJ2-5, with a possible D match to TRBD1 (6 bases). The TCR sequence derives from a human donor with multiple sclerosis. The CDR3 coding sequence is TGTGCCAGCAGTTTTAGGGGGATGCAAGAGACCCAGTACTTC. This encodes CASSFRGMQETQYF.